These 27 T cell receptor beta chains came from one sample sequenced in a study of blood T cell repertoires in COVID-19. Generated by immunoSEQ multiplex PCR, the TCRdb table keeps only in-frame clones and is missing some. This sample has just over 250,000 clones, with around 87% found just once. The specimen was peripheral blood. These receptors originate from a woman in her 50s with acute or convalescent COVID-19.

The rearrangement uses TRBV7-9 and TRBJ1-1; possibly TRBD1 for D (6 bases). CDR1 is SEHNR and CDR2 is FQNEAQ in the germline V gene (reference sequence). This CDR3 is 15 amino acids long. V was clipped by 3 bases and J by 0 bases, with 11 bases between them. CDR3 residues: CASSFSTGMNTEAFF. CDR3 nucleotide sequence: TGTGCCAGCAGCTTTAGTACAGGGATGAACACTGAAGCTTTCTTT.

V and J are TRBV18 and TRBJ1-3; no reliable D call. Germline loops: CDR1 KGHSH, CDR2 LQKENI. Trimming cost V 2 bases and J 0 bases, with 11 bases left between them. CDR3 size: 16 residues. CDR3 in DNA: TGTGCCAGCTCACCATTGCAGTTAACCTCTGGAAACACCATATATTTT. Translated: CASSPLQLTSGNTIYF.

This chain joins TRBV7-3 and TRBJ2-2; 9 bases map to TRBD1. Germline lookup yields CDR1 SGHTA and CDR2 FQGTGA. The V gene end was trimmed by 2 bases and the J gene end by 4 bases; junction bases not matched to a gene: 2. This CDR3 has 15 amino acids. The CDR3 is CASSLDRGGTGELFF. The CDR3 DNA reads TGTGCCAGCAGCTTAGACAGGGGGGGCACCGGGGAGCTGTTTTTT.

This clone was observed many times. The chain employs TRBV29-1 and TRBJ2-1; 7 bases align to TRBD1. Trimming at V came to 5 bases and at J to 8 bases, leaving 6 bases not matched to a gene. Germline CDR1 SQVTM, CDR2 ANQGSEA. The CDR3 sequence is 12 residues long. The CDR3 spells CSVRGQFDEQFF. In DNA, the CDR3 is TGCAGCGTTAGGGGACAGTTCGATGAGCAGTTCTTC.

The chain combines TRBV27 with TRBJ2-3, with D possibly being TRBD1 (5 bases). The CDR3 loop spans 16 amino acids. Trimming took 0 bases from V and 3 from J, leaving 13 bases between them. Germline CDR1 and CDR2: MNHEY and SMNVEV (reference sequence). The CDR3 protein is CASSLSVGRSTDTQYF. The CDR3, as DNA: TGTGCCAGCAGTTTATCGGTGGGGCGGAGTACAGATACGCAGTATTTT.

This clone has just a few counts. The rearrangement uses TRBV6-6 and TRBJ2-2; 9 bases are shared with TRBD2. The junction had 5 bases not matched to a gene; V was cut back by 10 bases and J by 5 bases. CDR1 MNHNY and CDR2 SVGAGI come from the germline V gene (reference sequence). This CDR3 contains 13 residues. As DNA, the CDR3 is TGTGCCACCGAGCGGGGGGAGACCGGGGAGCTGTTTTTT. It encodes CATERGETGELFF.

The gene calls are TRBV6-1 and TRBJ2-7, with TRBD1 matching 10 bases. The CDR3 consists of 16 residues. CDR1 and CDR2 (germline): MNHNS, SASEGT. V lost 3 bases and J lost 2; bases outside the gene matches: 7. The CDR3 DNA reads as TGTGCCAGCAGTGATGTCGACAGGGGGCTTACCTACGAGCAGTACTTC. Protein: CASSDVDRGLTYEQYF.

The V call is TRBV4-3, the J call TRBJ2-1, with 12 bases fitting TRBD2. The length of the CDR3 is 17 residues. Looked up from germline, CDR1 is LGHNA and CDR2 is YSLEER. With V trimmed by 5 bases and J by 0 bases, 5 bases remained unmatched. CDR3 in DNA: TGCGCCAGCAGCGAAGGGACTAGCGGGCACTCCTACAATGAGCAGTTCTTC. The encoded protein is CASSEGTSGHSYNEQFF.

This rearrangement joins TRBV10-3 to TRBJ2-5; a weak D match, TRBD1 (5 bases). The V gene's germline CDR1 is ENHRY and CDR2 SYGVKD. The CDR3 sequence is 13 residues long. Trimming took 8 bases from V and 5 from J, leaving 15 bases between them. CDR3 region: CAIGLQDGETQYF. Written as DNA, the CDR3 is TGTGCCATCGGGTTACAGGACGGGGAGACCCAGTACTTC.

This sequence joins TRBV30 and TRBJ2-3; TRBD2 matches at 12 bases. V shed 2 bases, J shed 5 bases, and the junction held 8 bases outside the gene matches. Germline CDR1 is GTSNPN and CDR2 is SVGIG (reference sequence). The CDR3 is 16 amino acids. CDR3 DNA: TGTGCCTGGAGTTTCCTAGCGGGAGGGCCGGTAGATACGCAGTATTTT. This codes for CAWSFLAGGPVDTQYF.

This clone was picked up a small number of times. The J gene is TRBJ1-2, the V gene TRBV27, with 8 bases matching TRBD1. This CDR3 has 15 amino acids. Germline V gene data show CDR1 as MNHEY and CDR2 as SMNVEV (reference sequence). After removal of 0 bases from V and 6 bases from J, the junction contained 6 bases not matched to a gene. The CDR3: CASSLSVRGRDGYTF. As DNA, the CDR3 is TGTGCCAGCAGTTTATCAGTCAGGGGGCGAGATGGCTACACCTTC.

The chain recombines TRBV27 with TRBJ1-2, with a tentative D call TRBD1 (5 bases). V lost 6 bases and J 4 bases, leaving 18 bases between the germline ends. The germline gives CDR1 MNHEY, CDR2 SMNVEV (reference sequence). The CDR3 loop spans 15 amino acids. The DNA of the CDR3 is TGTGCCAGCAGCCTAGGGGTGACAGATCCCTATGGCTACACCTTC. Its translation: CASSLGVTDPYGYTF.

This chain connects TRBV6-5 to TRBJ2-1, with D tentatively TRBD2 (6 bases). V lost 8 bases to trimming and J lost 3 bases, with 17 bases between them. Germline loops: CDR1 MNHEY, CDR2 SVGAGI. The CDR3 runs to 15 residues. DNA of the CDR3: TGTGCCAGCGCGGGACGGCGACCGCACTACAATGAGCAGTTCTTC. As protein: CASAGRRPHYNEQFF.

This clone has a handful of counts. The chain links TRBV21-1 to TRBJ2-6; TRBD1 is the table's D call and was not checked against the DNA. TRBV21-1 has pseudogene status. The CDR3 totals 14 residues. CDR3 DNA: TGTGCCAGCAGAGACAGAGCTGGGGCCAACGTCCTGACTTTC. It specifies CASRDRAGANVLTF.

This chain connects TRBV6-1 to TRBJ2-7; D might be TRBD1 (5 bases). Trimming took 1 base from V and 3 from J, leaving 13 bases between them. CDR3 size: 15 residues. Germline CDR1 is MNHNS and CDR2 is SASEGT. The CDR3 protein is CASSEGQGSVYEQYF. The DNA for the CDR3 is TGTGCCAGCAGTGAAGGGCAGGGTTCCGTCTACGAGCAGTACTTC.

The genes are TRBV27 and TRBJ2-5, with TRBD1 identical over 7 bases. From germline, CDR1 is MNHEY and CDR2 SMNVEV (reference sequence). V lost 9 bases to trimming and J lost 4 bases; unmatched junction nucleotides: 20. The CDR3 sequence is 17 residues long. The CDR3 DNA follows: TGTGCCAGAAACGGGGTGGTAGGGGGCTGGCTCTCAGAGACCCAGTACTTC. Amino acids: CARNGVVGGWLSETQYF.

In this sample, this clone turned up many times. J is TRBJ2-1 and V is TRBV24-1; no definite D call. CDR3 length: 15 residues. V was trimmed by 0 bases and J by 5 bases, leaving 10 bases between them. Germline CDR1 and CDR2: KGHDR and SFDVKD. The CDR3 DNA sequence: TGTGCCACCAGTGATTTGGCTAGTACGGACAATGAGCAGTTCTTC. Translation gives CATSDLASTDNEQFF.

The chain recombines TRBV29-1 with TRBJ1-1, with 10 bases that match TRBD1. The V gene's germline CDR1 is SQVTM and CDR2 ANQGSEA. V trimming: 6 bases; J trimming: 4 bases; junction bases outside the gene matches: 5. CDR3 length: 13 residues. The CDR3 DNA sequence: TGCAGCGTCGACCGGGACAGGGGCACTGAAGCTTTCTTT. It encodes CSVDRDRGTEAFF.

This chain links TRBV27 with TRBJ1-2, with 9 nucleotides matching TRBD1. The V gene end was trimmed by 5 bases and the J gene end by 4 bases; junction bases not matched to a gene: 8. This CDR3 is 15 amino acids long. CDR1 MNHEY and CDR2 SMNVEV come from the germline V gene (reference sequence). CDR3 sequence reads: CASSEYRGRSYGYTF. Here the CDR3 DNA reads TGTGCCAGCAGTGAATACAGGGGGCGGAGCTATGGCTACACCTTC.

The chain uses TRBV7-3 and TRBJ2-5; 7 bases are a match to TRBD2. The trim removed 5 bases at V and 5 bases at J, leaving 8 bases unmatched. The CDR3 totals 14 residues. Germline-derived CDR1 and CDR2 are SGHTA and FQGTGA. CDR3 protein: CASSPGLRGETQYF. The DNA for the CDR3 is TGTGCCAGCAGCCCCGGTTTGCGGGGGGAGACCCAGTACTTC. Drawing the rest from reference TRBV7-3 and TRBJ2-5, the complete variable domain is GAGVSQTPSNKVTEKGKYVELRCDPISGHTALYWYRQSLGQGPEFLIYFQGTGAADDSGLPNDRFFAVRPEGSVSTLKIQRTERGDSAVYLCASSPGLRGETQYFGPGTRLLVL.

The CDR3, as DNA: TGTGCCAGCAGTTTAGAAGCCACCTACGAGCAGTACTTC. Amino acid sequence: CASSLEATYEQYF. The chain recombines TRBV28 with TRBJ2-7; unclear D gene. Germline lookup yields CDR1 MDHEN and CDR2 SYDVKM. The germline V and J ends were trimmed by 2 bases and 2 bases, with 7 bases remaining between them. The CDR3 extends over 13 amino acids.

The chain has TRBV24-1 and TRBJ1-5; 8 bases match TRBD1. The CDR3 covers 17 residues. Germline CDR1 reads KGHDR; CDR2 reads SFDVKD. With V trimmed by 11 bases and J by 0 bases, 14 bases remained unmatched. The CDR3 coding sequence is TGTGCCAGTCTGATAAGACAGGGGACTTATAGCAATCAGCCCCAGCATTTT. Its translation: CASLIRQGTYSNQPQHF.

This chain connects TRBV7-8 to TRBJ1-5, with TRBD1 identical over 7 bases. V lost 5 bases to trimming and J lost 0 bases; unmatched junction nucleotides: 4. Germline V lookup: CDR1 SGHVS, CDR2 FQNEAQ. The CDR3 extends over 15 amino acids. CDR3 sequence reads: CASSKTGNSNQPQHF. Written as DNA, the CDR3 is TGTGCCAGCAGCAAGACAGGGAATAGCAATCAGCCCCAGCATTTT.

The chain couples TRBV7-9 to TRBJ1-2, with D possibly matching TRBD1 (6 bases). Trimming pared 8 bases from V and 3 bases from J, leaving 13 bases between. Germline loops: CDR1 SEHNR, CDR2 FQNEAQ (reference sequence). The CDR3 is 13 amino acids. This CDR3 is CASGKSGDYGYTF. Here the CDR3 DNA reads TGTGCCAGCGGAAAATCAGGGGACTATGGCTACACCTTC.

The count of this clone is one. The chain employs TRBV7-3 and TRBJ2-1, with 9 bases lining up with TRBD2. CDR3 length: 16 amino acids. Trimming took 5 bases from V and 5 from J; bases not matched to a gene: 10. CDR1 is SGHTA and CDR2 is FQGTGA in the germline V gene. The DNA of the CDR3 is TGTGCCAGCAGCCGCTCTAGCGGGACCATTCACAATGAGCAGTTCTTC. It is translated as CASSRSSGTIHNEQFF.

The chain has TRBV2 and TRBJ2-7, with D tentatively TRBD2 (6 bases). Per germline, CDR1 SNHLY and CDR2 FYNNEI. The germline V and J ends were trimmed by 6 bases and 1 base, with 19 bases remaining between them. The CDR3 has 16 residues. The CDR3 here is CASSASLLGLSYEQYF. DNA for the CDR3: TGTGCCAGCAGCGCAAGCCTCCTGGGACTTTCCTACGAGCAGTACTTC.

The J gene is TRBJ2-7, the V gene TRBV5-6, with 7 bases lining up with TRBD1. The CDR3 consists of 15 residues. Germline V CDR1 and CDR2: SGHDT, YYEEEE. The ends lost 5 bases at V and 3 bases at J; junction bases unmatched: 11. CDR3 DNA sequence: TGTGCCAGCAGGGAATTCGGGACAGTGGACTACGAGCAGTACTTC. This sequence encodes CASREFGTVDYEQYF. Full variable domain (rest looked up from reference TRBV5-6 and TRBJ2-7): DAGVTQSPTHLIKTRGQQVTLRCSPKSGHDTVSWYQQALGQGPQFIFQYYEEEERQRGNFPDRFSGHQFPNYSSELNVNALLLGDSALYLCASREFGTVDYEQYFGPGTRLTVT.